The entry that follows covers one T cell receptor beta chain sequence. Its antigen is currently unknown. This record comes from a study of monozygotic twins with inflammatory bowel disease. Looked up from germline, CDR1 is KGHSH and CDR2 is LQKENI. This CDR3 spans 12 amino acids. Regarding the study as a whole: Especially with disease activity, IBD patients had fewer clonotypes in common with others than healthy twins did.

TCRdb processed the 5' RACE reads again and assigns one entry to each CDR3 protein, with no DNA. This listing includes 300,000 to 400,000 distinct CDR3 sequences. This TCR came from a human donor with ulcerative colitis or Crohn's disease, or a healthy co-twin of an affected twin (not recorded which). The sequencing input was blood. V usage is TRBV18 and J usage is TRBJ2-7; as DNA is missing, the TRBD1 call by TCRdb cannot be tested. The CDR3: CASSLTGDEQYF.